The following is a T cell receptor (beta chain) sequence with its context. Original processing methods: Estimated nucleated cell counts came from reference gene primer amplification. Method: immunoSEQ multiplex PCR; TCRdb's copy keeps in-frame clones and lacks some. D and trimming come from the DNA, and the V and J calls and clone size come from that table. This table holds some 200,000 clones, about 90% found once. These data are taken from a study of blood T cell repertoires in COVID-19. At the level of the study: Acute-phase and convalescent COVID-19 samples originated in the United States, Italy and Spain. PBMCs, B-cell-depleted T cells, or T cells were the source of the cDNA or gDNA that made up the material.

Assignment of participants to cohorts was predicated upon participant-reported clinical history. This CDR3 has 18 amino acids. The germline V gene encodes CDR1 SGHTA and CDR2 FQGTGA. The V end lost 1 base, the J end lost 1 base, and 14 bases lay between the germline ends. This clonotype was obtained from a woman between 45 and 60 years old in a cohort exposed to, infected with or recovered from COVID-19 (not recorded which). The V and J genes are TRBV7-3 and TRBJ2-6, with D tentatively TRBD2 (5 bases). The sequencing sample was made of PBMCs or T cells enriched from blood (not recorded which). The CDR3 protein is CASSLRGVTNSGANVLTF. The CDR3 DNA follows: TGTGCCAGCAGCTTAAGGGGAGTCACCAATTCTGGGGCCAACGTCCTGACTTTC.